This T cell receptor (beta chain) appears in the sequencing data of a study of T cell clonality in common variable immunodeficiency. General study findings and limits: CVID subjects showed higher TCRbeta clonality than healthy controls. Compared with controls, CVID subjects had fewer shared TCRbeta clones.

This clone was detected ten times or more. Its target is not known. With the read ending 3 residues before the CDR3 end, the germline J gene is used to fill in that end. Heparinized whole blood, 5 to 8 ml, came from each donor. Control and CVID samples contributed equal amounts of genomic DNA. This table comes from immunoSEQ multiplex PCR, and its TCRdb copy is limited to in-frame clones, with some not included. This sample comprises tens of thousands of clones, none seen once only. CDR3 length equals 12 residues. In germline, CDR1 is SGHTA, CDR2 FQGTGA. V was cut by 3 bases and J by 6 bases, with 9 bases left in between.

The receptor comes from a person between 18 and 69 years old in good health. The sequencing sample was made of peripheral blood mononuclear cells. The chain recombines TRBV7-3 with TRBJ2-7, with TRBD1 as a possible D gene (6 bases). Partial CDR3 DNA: TGTGCCAGCAGCTTGGACAGCGGCGAG. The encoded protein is CASSLDSGE. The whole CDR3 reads CASSLDSGEQYF.